This entry lists 15 T cell receptor beta chains sequenced from one sample in a study of CXCR3-negative and CXCR3-positive naive CD8 T cells. All TRB cDNA libraries came from 5' RACE performed with UMI labels. TCRdb re-called the 5' RACE reads and shows each CDR3 protein once, DNA omitted. Recorded for this sample: about 110,000 distinct CDR3 sequences. Notes on the study in general: A higher hydrophobicity marked the TRB CDR3s of CXCR3-positive naive cells versus CXCR3-negative naive cells.

These receptors have no identified antigens. Sequencing was done on a sample of naive CXCR3+ CD8+ T cells from blood. Documented subset: CD45RO-CCR7+CD27+CD95- naive CD8+ T cells expressing CXCR3 (TNR3+). These receptors all come from a human donor in good health. Some clones in this sample may be carry-over from other donors' samples.

V is TRBV10-1 and J is TRBJ1-2; TCRdb indicates TRBD1, and absent DNA this call remains unverified. The CDR3 loop spans 13 amino acids. Germline loops: CDR1 WNHNN, CDR2 SYGVQD (reference sequence). The CDR3 reads CAVKPGRCVGYTF.

The chain links TRBV5-4 to TRBJ2-7; there is no DNA to check the TCRdb D call of TRBD1. The CDR3 is 15 amino acids. CDR1 SGHNT and CDR2 YYREEE come from the germline V gene (reference sequence). This CDR3 is CASSSGDRGRYEQYF. The variable domain in full, completed from reference TRBV5-4 and TRBJ2-7, reads ETGVTQSPTHLIKTRGQQVTLRCSSQSGHNTVSWYQQALGQGPQFIFQYYREEENGRGNFPPRFSGLQFPNYSSELNVNALELDDSALYLCASSSGDRGRYEQYFGPGTRLTVT.

The rearrangement uses TRBV18 and TRBJ2-7; TCRdb returns TRBD2, unconfirmable since there is no DNA. CDR1 and CDR2 from the germline V gene are KGHSH and LQKENI. This CDR3 contains 16 residues. CDR3 in amino acids: CASSPGSTSASYEQYF.

The chain recombines TRBV12-3 or TRBV12-4 with TRBJ2-7. The CDR3 is made up of 12 amino acids. CDR3: CASSDQNAEQYF.

J is TRBJ1-1 and V is TRBV7-9; checking the TCRdb D call of TRBD1 is not possible without DNA. CDR3 size: 18 residues. CDR1 and CDR2 from the germline V gene are SEHNR and FQNEAQ (reference sequence). The CDR3 reads CASSLAHEREGYPYPAFF.

CDR3 sequence reads: CASSLEGGLAYEQYF. The V call is TRBV7-6, the J call TRBJ2-7; the D call of TRBD1 rests on TCRdb alone, since no DNA is present to check it. The V gene's germline CDR1 is SGHVS and CDR2 FNYEAQ. The CDR3 is 15 amino acids.

This chain joins TRBV20-1 and TRBJ2-1; the TCRdb call, TRBD2, lacks DNA for checking. Germline V gene sequence: CDR1 DFQATT, CDR2 SNEGSKA (reference sequence). The CDR3 runs to 16 residues. The chain's CDR3 is CSARQLALSSYNEQFF.

This chain connects TRBV25-1 to TRBJ2-2. CDR1 and CDR2 (germline): MGHDK, SYGVNS. CDR3 length: 15 amino acids. Here the CDR3 reads CASSLRQANTGELFF.

The V gene is TRBV5-1, the J gene TRBJ2-3; TCRdb's D call of TRBD1 is untestable without DNA. The CDR3 totals 14 residues. Germline-derived CDR1 and CDR2 are SGHRS and YFSETQ. The CDR3 is CASSLVGPTDTQYF.

The V and J genes are TRBV5-1 and TRBJ2-7; TCRdb gives TRBD1 as the D gene, but with no DNA this cannot be confirmed. The germline V gene encodes CDR1 SGHRS and CDR2 YFSETQ. The CDR3 is 15 amino acids. The CDR3 is CASSYRDSPSYEQYF.

This rearrangement joins TRBV7-9 to TRBJ2-7; there is no DNA to check the TCRdb D call of TRBD1. The CDR3 covers 15 residues. Germline CDR1 is SEHNR and CDR2 is FQNEAQ (reference sequence). CDR3 region: CASSEGTSYSYEQYF.

The chain recombines TRBV4-3 with TRBJ2-3; as DNA is missing, the TRBD2 call by TCRdb cannot be tested. CDR1 is LGHNA and CDR2 is YSLEER in the germline V gene. The CDR3 is 18 amino acids. CDR3 sequence reads: CASSQEPFAGGYTDTQYF.

The chain has TRBV6-5 and TRBJ2-1; lacking DNA, the TRBD2 call made by TCRdb goes unchecked. The CDR3 extends over 15 amino acids. Germline lookup yields CDR1 MNHEY and CDR2 SVGAGI. This chain's CDR3 is CASSYSSSGDNEQFF.

The J gene is TRBJ2-7, the V gene TRBV21-1; as DNA is missing, the TRBD1 call by TCRdb cannot be tested. TRBV21-1 is labeled a pseudogene. There are 15 residues in the CDR3. CDR3: CASSHLRDMAYEQYF.

The rearrangement joins TRBV10-2 to TRBJ2-7; TCRdb gives TRBD1 as the D gene, but with no DNA this cannot be confirmed. CDR1 and CDR2 from the germline V gene are WSHSY and SAAADI. CDR3 length: 15 amino acids. CDR3 loop: CASSALLTGHNEQYF.